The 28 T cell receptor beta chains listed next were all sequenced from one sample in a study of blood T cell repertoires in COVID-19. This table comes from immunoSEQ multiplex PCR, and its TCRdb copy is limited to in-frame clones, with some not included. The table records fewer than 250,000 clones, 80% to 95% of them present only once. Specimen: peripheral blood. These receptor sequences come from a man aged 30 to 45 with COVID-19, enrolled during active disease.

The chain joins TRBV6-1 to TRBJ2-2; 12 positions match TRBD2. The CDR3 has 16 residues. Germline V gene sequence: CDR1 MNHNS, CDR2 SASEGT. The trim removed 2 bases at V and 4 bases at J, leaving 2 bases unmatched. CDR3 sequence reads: CASSEPSGGATGELFF. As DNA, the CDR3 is TGTGCCAGCAGTGAACCTAGCGGGGGGGCCACCGGGGAGCTGTTTTTT.

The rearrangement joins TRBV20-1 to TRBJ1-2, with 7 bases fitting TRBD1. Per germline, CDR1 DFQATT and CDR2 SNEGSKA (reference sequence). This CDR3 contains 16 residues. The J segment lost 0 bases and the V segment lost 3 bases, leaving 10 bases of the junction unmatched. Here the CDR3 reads CSASKPTGTPNYGYTF. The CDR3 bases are TGCAGTGCTAGTAAACCGACAGGGACTCCTAACTATGGCTACACCTTC.

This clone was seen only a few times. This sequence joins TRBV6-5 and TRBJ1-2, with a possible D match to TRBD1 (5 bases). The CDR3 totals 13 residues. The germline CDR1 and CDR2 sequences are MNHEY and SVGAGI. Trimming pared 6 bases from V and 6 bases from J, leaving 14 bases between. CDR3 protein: CASRVVRVDGYTF. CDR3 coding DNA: TGTGCCAGCAGGGTGGTCAGGGTTGATGGCTACACCTTC.

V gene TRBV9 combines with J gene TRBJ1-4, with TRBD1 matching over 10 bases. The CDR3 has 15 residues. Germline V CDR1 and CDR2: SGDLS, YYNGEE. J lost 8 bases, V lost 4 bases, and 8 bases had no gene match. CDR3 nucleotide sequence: TGTGCCAGCAGCTCGATGACAGGGGGCGAGGAAAAACTGTTTTTT. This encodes CASSSMTGGEEKLFF. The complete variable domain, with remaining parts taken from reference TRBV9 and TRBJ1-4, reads DSGVTQTPKHLITATGQRVTLRCSPRSGDLSVYWYQQSLDQGLQFLIQYYNGEERAKGNILERFSAQQFPDLHSELNLSSLELGDSALYFCASSSMTGGEEKLFFGSGTQLSVL.

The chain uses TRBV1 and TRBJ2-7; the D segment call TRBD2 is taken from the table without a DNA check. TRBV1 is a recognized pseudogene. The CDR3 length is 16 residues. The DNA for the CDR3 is TGCACCAGCAGCCAAGATGTCGCTAGCCCTTTCTACGAGCAGTACTTC. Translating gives CTSSQDVASPFYEQYF.

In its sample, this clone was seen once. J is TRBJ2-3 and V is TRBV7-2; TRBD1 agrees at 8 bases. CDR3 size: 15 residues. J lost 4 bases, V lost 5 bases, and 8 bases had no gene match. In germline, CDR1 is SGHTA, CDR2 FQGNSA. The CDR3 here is CASSPAGQGSDTQYF. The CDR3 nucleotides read TGTGCCAGCAGCCCCGCCGGACAGGGTTCAGATACGCAGTATTTT.

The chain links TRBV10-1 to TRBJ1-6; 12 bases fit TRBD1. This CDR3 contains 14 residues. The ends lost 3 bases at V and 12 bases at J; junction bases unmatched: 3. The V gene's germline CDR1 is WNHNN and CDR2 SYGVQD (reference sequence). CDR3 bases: TGCGCCAGCAGTGAAGGGACAGGGGGCCTACCCCTCCACTTT. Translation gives CASSEGTGGLPLHF.

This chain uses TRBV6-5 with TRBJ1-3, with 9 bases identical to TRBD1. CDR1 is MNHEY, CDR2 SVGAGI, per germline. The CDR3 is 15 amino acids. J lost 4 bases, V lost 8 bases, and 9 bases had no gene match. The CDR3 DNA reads TGTGCCAGCGCCCGGACAGGGGCGCGGGGAAACACCATATATTTT. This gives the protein CASARTGARGNTIYF.

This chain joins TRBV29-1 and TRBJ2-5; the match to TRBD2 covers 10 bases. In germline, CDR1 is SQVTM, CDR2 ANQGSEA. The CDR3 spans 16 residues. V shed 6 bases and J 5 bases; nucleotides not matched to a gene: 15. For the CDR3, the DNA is TGCAGCGTGGGAGCCACCAGACTAGCGGGTATGGAGACCCAGTACTTC. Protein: CSVGATRLAGMETQYF.

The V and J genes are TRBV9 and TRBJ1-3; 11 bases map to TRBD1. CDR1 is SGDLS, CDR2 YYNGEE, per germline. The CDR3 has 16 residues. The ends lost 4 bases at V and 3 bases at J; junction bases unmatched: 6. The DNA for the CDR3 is TGTGCCAGCAGCCCACGGACAGGGGGCTTTGGAAACACCATATATTTT. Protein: CASSPRTGGFGNTIYF.

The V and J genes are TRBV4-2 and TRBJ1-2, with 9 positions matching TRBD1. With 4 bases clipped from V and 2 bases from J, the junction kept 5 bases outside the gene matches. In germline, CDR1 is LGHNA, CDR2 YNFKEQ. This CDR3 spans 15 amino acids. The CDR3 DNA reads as TGTGCCAGCAGCCCGGGGGACAGGGAAAACTATGGCTACACCTTC. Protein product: CASSPGDRENYGYTF.

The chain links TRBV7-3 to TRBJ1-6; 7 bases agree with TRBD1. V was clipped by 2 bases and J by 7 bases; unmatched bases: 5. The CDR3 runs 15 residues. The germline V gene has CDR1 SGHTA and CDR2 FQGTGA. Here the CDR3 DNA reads TGTGCCAGCAGCTTATTCGGGACAGAGAATTCACCCCTCCACTTT. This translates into CASSLFGTENSPLHF.

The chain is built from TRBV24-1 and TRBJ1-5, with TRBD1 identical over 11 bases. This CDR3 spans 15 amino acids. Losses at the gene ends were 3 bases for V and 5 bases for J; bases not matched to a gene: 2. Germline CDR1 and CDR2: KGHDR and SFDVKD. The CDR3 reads CATSDGQGADQPQHF. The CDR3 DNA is TGTGCCACCAGTGATGGACAGGGGGCGGATCAGCCCCAGCATTTT.

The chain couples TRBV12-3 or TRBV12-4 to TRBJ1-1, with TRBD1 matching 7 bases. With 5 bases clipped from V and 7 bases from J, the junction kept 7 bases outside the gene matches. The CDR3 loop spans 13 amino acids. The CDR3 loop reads CASSNQGGLEAFF. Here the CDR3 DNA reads TGTGCCAGCAGTAATCAGGGGGGACTTGAAGCTTTCTTT.

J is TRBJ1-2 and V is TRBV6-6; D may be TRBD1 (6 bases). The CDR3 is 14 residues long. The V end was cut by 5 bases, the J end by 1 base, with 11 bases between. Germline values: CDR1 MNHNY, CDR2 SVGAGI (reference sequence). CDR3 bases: TGTGCCAGCAGTCGGGCACAGGGTAACTATGGCTACACCTTC. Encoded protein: CASSRAQGNYGYTF.

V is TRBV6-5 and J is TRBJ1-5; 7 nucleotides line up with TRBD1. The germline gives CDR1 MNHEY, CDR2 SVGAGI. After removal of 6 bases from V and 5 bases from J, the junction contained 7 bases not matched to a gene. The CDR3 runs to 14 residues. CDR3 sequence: CASRQQGTYQPQHF. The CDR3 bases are TGTGCCAGCAGGCAACAGGGGACATATCAGCCCCAGCATTTT.

CDR3 bases: TGTGCCAGCAGCCGGGGACTAGCGGGAACCAATGAGCAGTTCTTC. Residues: CASSRGLAGTNEQFF. The J gene is TRBJ2-1, the V gene TRBV5-4, with 13 bases matching TRBD2. J was trimmed by 6 bases and V by 4 bases; bases with no gene match: 4. CDR3 length: 15 residues. Per the germline V gene, CDR1 is SGHNT and CDR2 is YYREEE (reference sequence).

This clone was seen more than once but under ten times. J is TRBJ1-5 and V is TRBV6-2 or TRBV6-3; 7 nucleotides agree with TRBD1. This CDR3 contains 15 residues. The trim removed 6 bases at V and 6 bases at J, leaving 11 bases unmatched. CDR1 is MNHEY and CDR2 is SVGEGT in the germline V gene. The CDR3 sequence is CASSNNRQGGQPQHF. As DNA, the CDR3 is TGTGCCAGCAGCAACAACCGACAGGGAGGTCAGCCCCAGCATTTT.

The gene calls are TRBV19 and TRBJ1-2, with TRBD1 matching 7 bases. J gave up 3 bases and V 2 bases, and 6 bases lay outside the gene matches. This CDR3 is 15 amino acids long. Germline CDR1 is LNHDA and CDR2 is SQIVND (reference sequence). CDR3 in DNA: TGTGCCAGTAGTATAACGAGGGGGCGCGACTATGGCTACACCTTC. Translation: CASSITRGRDYGYTF.

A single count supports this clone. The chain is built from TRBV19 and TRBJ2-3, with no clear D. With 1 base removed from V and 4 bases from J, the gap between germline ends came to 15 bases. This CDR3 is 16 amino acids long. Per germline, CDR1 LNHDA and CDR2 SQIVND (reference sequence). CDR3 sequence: CASSIVPGVVPDTQYF. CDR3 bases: TGTGCCAGTAGTATAGTTCCGGGTGTGGTGCCAGATACGCAGTATTTT.

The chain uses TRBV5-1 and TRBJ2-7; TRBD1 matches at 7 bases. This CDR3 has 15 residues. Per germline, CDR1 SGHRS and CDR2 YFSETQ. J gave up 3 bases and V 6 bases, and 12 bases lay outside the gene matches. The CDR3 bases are TGCGCCAGCACCGGCTGGACAGGAACAAACTACGAGCAGTACTTC. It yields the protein CASTGWTGTNYEQYF.

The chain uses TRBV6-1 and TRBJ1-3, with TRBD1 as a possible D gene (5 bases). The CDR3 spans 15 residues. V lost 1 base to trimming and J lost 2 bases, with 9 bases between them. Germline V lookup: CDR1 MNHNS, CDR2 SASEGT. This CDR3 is CASSEEGLPGNTIYF. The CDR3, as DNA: TGTGCCAGCAGTGAAGAGGGGCTCCCTGGAAACACCATATATTTT.

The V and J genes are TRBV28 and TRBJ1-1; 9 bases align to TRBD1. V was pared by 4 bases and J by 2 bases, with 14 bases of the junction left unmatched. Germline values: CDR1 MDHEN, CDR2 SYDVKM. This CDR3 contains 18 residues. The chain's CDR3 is CASSSRGRDRAVNTEAFF. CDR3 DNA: TGTGCCAGCAGTTCCCGAGGGAGGGACAGGGCCGTAAACACTGAAGCTTTCTTT.

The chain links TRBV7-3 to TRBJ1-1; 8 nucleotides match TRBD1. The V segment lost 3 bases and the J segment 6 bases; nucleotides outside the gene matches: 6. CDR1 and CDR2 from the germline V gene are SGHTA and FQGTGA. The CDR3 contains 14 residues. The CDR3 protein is CASSFQGAGAEAFF. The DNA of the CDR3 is TGTGCCAGCAGCTTTCAGGGGGCGGGAGCTGAAGCTTTCTTT.

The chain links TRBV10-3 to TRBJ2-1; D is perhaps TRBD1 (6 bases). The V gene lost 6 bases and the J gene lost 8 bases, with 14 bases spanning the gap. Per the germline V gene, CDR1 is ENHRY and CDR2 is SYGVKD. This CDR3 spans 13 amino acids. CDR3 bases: TGTGCCATCAGGAACTCGTCAGGGGATGAGCAGTTCTTC. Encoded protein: CAIRNSSGDEQFF.

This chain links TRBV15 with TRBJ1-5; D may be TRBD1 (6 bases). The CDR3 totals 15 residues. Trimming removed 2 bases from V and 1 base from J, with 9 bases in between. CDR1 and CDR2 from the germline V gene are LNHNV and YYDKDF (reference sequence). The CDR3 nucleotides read TGTGCCACCAGCAGAAAGCAGGGGAGCAATCAGCCCCAGCATTTT. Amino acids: CATSRKQGSNQPQHF.

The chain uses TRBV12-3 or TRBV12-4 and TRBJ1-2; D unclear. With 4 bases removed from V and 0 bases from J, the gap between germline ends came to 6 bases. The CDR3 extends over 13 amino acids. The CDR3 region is CASSSLANYGYTF. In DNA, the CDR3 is TGTGCCAGCAGTTCATTAGCTAACTATGGCTACACCTTC.

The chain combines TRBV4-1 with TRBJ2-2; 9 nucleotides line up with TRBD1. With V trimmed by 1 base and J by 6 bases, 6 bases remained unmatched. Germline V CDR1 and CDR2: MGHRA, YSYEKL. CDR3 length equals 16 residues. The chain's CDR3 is CASSQGGQGPSGELFF. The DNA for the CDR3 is TGCGCCAGCAGCCAAGGGGGACAGGGTCCCTCCGGGGAGCTGTTTTTT.